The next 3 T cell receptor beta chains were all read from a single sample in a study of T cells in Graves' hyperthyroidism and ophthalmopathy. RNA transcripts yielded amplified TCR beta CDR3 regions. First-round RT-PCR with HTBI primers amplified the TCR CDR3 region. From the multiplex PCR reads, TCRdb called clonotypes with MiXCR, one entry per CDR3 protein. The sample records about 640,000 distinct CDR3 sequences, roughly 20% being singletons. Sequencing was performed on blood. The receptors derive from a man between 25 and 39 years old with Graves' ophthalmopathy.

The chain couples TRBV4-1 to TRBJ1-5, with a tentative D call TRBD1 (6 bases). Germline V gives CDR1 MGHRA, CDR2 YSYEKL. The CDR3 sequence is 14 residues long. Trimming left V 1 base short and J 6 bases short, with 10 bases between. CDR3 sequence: CASSQVRGTQPQHF. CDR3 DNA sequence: TGCGCCAGCAGCCAAGTCAGGGGCACTCAGCCCCAGCATTTT.

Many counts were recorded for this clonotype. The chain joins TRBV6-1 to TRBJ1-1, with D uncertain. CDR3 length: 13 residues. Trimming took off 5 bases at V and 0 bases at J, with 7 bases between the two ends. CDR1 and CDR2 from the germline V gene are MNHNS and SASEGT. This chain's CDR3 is CASSQVLNTEAFF. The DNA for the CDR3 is TGTGCCAGCAGTCAGGTATTGAACACTGAAGCTTTCTTT.

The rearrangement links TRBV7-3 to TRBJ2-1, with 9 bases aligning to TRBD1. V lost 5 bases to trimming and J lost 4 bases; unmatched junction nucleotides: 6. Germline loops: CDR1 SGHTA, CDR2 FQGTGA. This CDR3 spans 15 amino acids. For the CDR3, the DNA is TGTGCCAGCAGCCAACAGGGGGCTGTTTACAATGAGCAGTTCTTC. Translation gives CASSQQGAVYNEQFF.